These 14 T cell receptor beta chains originate from one sample sequenced in a study of blood T cells in healthy people across ages. Using a J-beta primer mix together with a sample-barcoded 5' primer, a second PCR was run for roughly 7 to 11 cycles. Each CDR3 protein is one row after TCRdb ran MiXCR on the 5' RACE reads. Counted here are over a million distinct CDR3 sequences, about 25% occurring once; the ten biggest clones make up approximately 0.7%. These data were also reused for a study on T cells of mothers and their children.

What was sequenced was blood. These receptor sequences come from a girl aged 2 to 9 in good health.

The rearrangement uses TRBV7-9 and TRBJ2-7; D might be TRBD2 (6 bases). This CDR3 contains 13 residues. Between the trimmed V and J ends, which lost 4 bases and 3 bases, there was a span of 10 bases. Germline values: CDR1 SEHNR, CDR2 FQNEAQ (reference sequence). The CDR3 loop reads CASSSGGVYEQYF. The CDR3 DNA follows: TGTGCCAGCAGCTCGGGCGGGGTCTACGAGCAGTACTTC.

The rearrangement links TRBV12-3 or TRBV12-4 to TRBJ2-5; D is unresolved. The last part of the DNA fits TRBJ2-1 better; the J call may be wrong. There are 13 residues in the CDR3. Here the CDR3 DNA reads TGTGCCAGCAGTTTAGACTTAGGGCTGAAGCAGTTCTTC. Amino acids: CASSLDLGLKQFF.

This clonotype has more than one count but fewer than ten. The rearrangement links TRBV3-1 to TRBJ2-1; the match to TRBD2 covers 8 bases. This CDR3 region has 15 residues. Per the germline V gene, CDR1 is LGHDT and CDR2 is YNNKEL (reference sequence). Trimming at V came to 6 bases and at J to 9 bases, leaving 13 bases not matched to a gene. The DNA of the CDR3 is TGTGCCAGCAGTCCAGGACTAGCCTCTTGGAGTGAGCAGTTCTTC. It translates to CASSPGLASWSEQFF.

In this sample, this clonotype turned up a few times. The rearrangement links TRBV20-1 to TRBJ1-1; D call uncertain. The CDR3 spans 14 residues. CDR1 is DFQATT and CDR2 is SNEGSKA in the germline V gene (reference sequence). V was clipped by 1 base and J by 4 bases, with 13 bases between them. The DNA of the CDR3 is TGCAGTGCTAGAGTAGCAGTAGGAGGCACTGAAGCTTTCTTT. As protein: CSARVAVGGTEAFF.

The gene calls are TRBV29-1 and TRBJ1-5; D call uncertain. The germline V gene has CDR1 SQVTM and CDR2 ANQGSEA. V gave up 4 bases and J gave up 5 bases, with 12 bases separating them. This CDR3 comprises 13 residues. The CDR3: CSVAYGSDQPQHF. The CDR3 nucleotides read TGCAGCGTTGCCTACGGGAGCGATCAGCCCCAGCATTTT.

This clonotype was found a few times. This chain connects TRBV6-1 to TRBJ1-2; D is undetermined. Between the trimmed V and J ends, which lost 8 bases and 4 bases, there was a span of 11 bases. The germline V gene encodes CDR1 MNHNS and CDR2 SASEGT. This CDR3 region has 12 residues. The CDR3 DNA sequence: TGTGCCAGCCACACACTAATCTATGGCTACACCTTC. Amino acid sequence: CASHTLIYGYTF.

This clonotype appeared many times. This rearrangement joins TRBV7-2 to TRBJ1-5; 7 bases match TRBD1. Germline CDR1 reads SGHTA; CDR2 reads FQGNSA. V was clipped by 4 bases and J by 0 bases; unmatched bases: 15. This CDR3 is built from 19 residues. The CDR3: CASSSGTESPLYSNQPQHF. The CDR3 bases are TGTGCCAGCAGCTCCGGGACAGAATCCCCGCTTTATAGCAATCAGCCCCAGCATTTT.

On this clonotype itself: Its ends do not fully match the called genes, so a read error is possible. The rearrangement joins TRBV20-1 to TRBJ2-3, with 12 bases lining up with TRBD2. The CDR3 is 19 residues long. CDR1 and CDR2 (germline): DFQATT, SNEGSKA (reference sequence). CDR3 protein: CSTRDVGLAGGIITDTQYF. The CDR3 DNA reads as TGCAGTACTAGAGATGTCGGGCTAGCGGGAGGGATAATCACAGATACGCAGTATTTT.

The V gene is TRBV15, the J gene TRBJ2-1; D is undetermined. The germline gives CDR1 LNHNV, CDR2 YYDKDF (reference sequence). This CDR3 has 15 amino acids. Trimming left V 1 base short and J 4 bases short, with 11 bases between. CDR3 bases: TGTGCCACCAGCAGAGTCCCCTTACAGTACAATGAGCAGTTCTTC. Protein: CATSRVPLQYNEQFF.

This clonotype was recorded a few times. The V and J genes are TRBV28 and TRBJ2-7, with 12 bases fitting TRBD1. Germline V gives CDR1 MDHEN, CDR2 SYDVKM. Trimming cost V 4 bases and J 6 bases; bases outside gene matches: 7. The CDR3 consists of 15 residues. In DNA, the CDR3 is TGTGCCAGCAGTTCCGCCGGGACAGGGGGCTTCGAGCAGTACTTC. It is translated as CASSSAGTGGFEQYF.

This clonotype was observed a handful of times. The CDR3 reads CASSPPLGYEQYF. The CDR3 DNA sequence: TGTGCCAGCTCACCACCGCTCGGCTACGAGCAGTACTTC. V is TRBV18 and J is TRBJ2-7; unclear D gene. Germline CDR1 reads KGHSH; CDR2 reads LQKENI. This CDR3 is built from 13 residues. V was cut by 0 bases and J by 3 bases, with 6 bases left in between.

V gene TRBV20-1 combines with J gene TRBJ2-7; TRBD1 aligns across 8 bases. J gave up 4 bases and V 0 bases, and 8 bases lay outside the gene matches. This CDR3 spans 15 amino acids. Per the germline V gene, CDR1 is DFQATT and CDR2 is SNEGSKA (reference sequence). The CDR3 reads CSARDTGQGKYEQYF. The CDR3 DNA sequence: TGCAGTGCTAGAGATACTGGACAGGGAAAATACGAGCAGTACTTC.

The genes are TRBV3-1 and TRBJ2-2; D unresolved. V was shortened by 0 bases and J by 7 bases, with 6 bases between the two germline ends. Germline V gives CDR1 LGHDT, CDR2 YNNKEL (reference sequence). The CDR3 is 13 residues long. The DNA of the CDR3 is TGTGCCAGCAGCCAAGACTGGGGCGGGGAGCTGTTTTTT. Its protein product is CASSQDWGGELFF.

The table lists this clonotype with a few counts. CDR3 nucleotides: TGTGCCAGCAGCCAACGGTATAACTCCTACGAGCAGTACTTC. Translated: CASSQRYNSYEQYF. This chain joins TRBV3-1 and TRBJ2-7; D not certain. CDR1 is LGHDT, CDR2 YNNKEL, per germline (reference sequence). The CDR3 contains 14 residues. V was clipped by 2 bases and J by 0 bases, with 8 bases between them.